The T cell receptor (beta chain) described here comes from a study of beta chain features in type 1 diabetes. Sorting with CD45RO/CCR7/CD25/CD127/CD95/CD27 yielded naive, central memory, regulatory and stem-like memory CD4+ cells. What was sequenced were expressed TCRB transcripts, since all of the isolated RNA had been reverse transcribed. TCRdb's table, derived via immunoSEQ multiplex PCR, lists solely in-frame clones and lacks some. In the table there are 400,000 to 450,000 clones, approximately 15% of which are singletons. This clone showed up just a few times. The receptor was derived from a young man in good health. The sequenced sample was naive CD4+ T cells from blood.

This chain's CDR3 is CASSFRQGRAYEQYF. The CDR3 nucleotides read TGTGCCAGCAGCTTCCGACAGGGGCGAGCCTACGAGCAGTACTTC. The gene calls are TRBV7-2 and TRBJ2-7; 8 positions agree with TRBD1. Germline V CDR1 and CDR2: SGHTA, FQGNSA. The CDR3 covers 15 residues. The ends lost 3 bases at V and 2 bases at J; junction bases unmatched: 6.